This is a list of T cell receptor beta chains from one sample in a study of immune cell composition in non-small cell lung cancer. Only in-frame clones appear in the TCRdb table, and some are missing; sequencing was by immunoSEQ multiplex PCR. The sample holds more than 15,000 clones, around 80% seen once. The same sample was also used in a study of CD4 T cells in lung cancer.

Sequencing input: non-adjacent lung tissue. Source of these receptors: a human donor with non-small cell lung cancer. Each CDR3 is given with its conserved first and last residue. A D gene is named only where the DNA matches it firmly. Where a row states a size, it is once, few, many or the class of an expanded clone; other rows omit it.

TRBJ1-2 | - | TRBV28 | TRBD1 | CASLRGTGDHGYTF | TGTGCCAGCTTGCGCGGGACAGGGGATCATGGCTACACCTTC
TRBJ1-1 | - | TRBV5-6 | - | CASSLAGGDWNWDEAFF | TGTGCCAGCAGCTTGGCCGGAGGGGACTGGAACTGGGATGAAGCTTTCTTT
TRBJ2-3 | - | TRBV29-1 | - | CSVEPQNTDTQYF | TGCAGCGTTGAACCTCAGAACACAGATACGCAGTATTTT
TRBJ2-5 | medium-sized | TRBV11-3 | TRBD2 | CASSHGLVQETQYF | TGTGCCAGCAGCCATGGACTAGTACAAGAGACCCAGTACTTC
TRBJ2-3 | - | TRBV4-2 | - | CASSQEPHVGVPSADTQYF | TGTGCCAGCAGCCAAGAGCCCCATGTGGGGGTCCCTAGCGCAGATACGCAGTATTTT
TRBJ2-5 | - | TRBV11-3 | - | CASSLSVREETQYF | TGTGCCAGCAGCTTAAGCGTCAGGGAAGAGACCCAGTACTTC
TRBJ2-7 | - | TRBV11-1 | TRBD1 | CASSLSGTEAYEQYF | TGTGCCAGCAGCTTATCCGGGACAGAGGCCTACGAGCAGTACTTC
TRBJ2-7 | - | TRBV2 | TRBD1 | CATERTGAYEQYF | TGTGCCACCGAGAGGACAGGAGCCTACGAGCAGTACTTC
TRBJ1-2 | medium-sized | TRBV28 | - | CASSPVRGPYGYTF | TGTGCCAGCAGTCCCGTGAGGGGCCCCTATGGCTACACCTTC
TRBJ2-7 | - | TRBV7-2 | TRBD2 | CASSFSGGAGEQYF | TGTGCCAGCAGTTTTAGCGGGGGGGCCGGTGAGCAGTACTTC
TRBJ2-1 | - | TRBV27 | - | CASRKGGVNNEQFF | TGTGCCAGCAGAAAGGGGGGTGTAAACAATGAGCAGTTCTTC
TRBJ1-2 | - | TRBV11-3 | TRBD1 | CASSFTGTGTGYTF | TGTGCCAGCAGCTTCACCGGGACAGGGACTGGCTACACCTTC
TRBJ2-2 | once | TRBV7-2 | - | CASSSASGPPRGELFF | TGTGCCAGCAGCTCAGCCTCTGGACCCCCGAGGGGGGAGCTGTTTTTT
TRBJ2-7 | once | TRBV18 | TRBD1 | CASSPPKDRDSYEQYF | TGTGCCAGCTCACCACCGAAGGACAGGGACTCCTACGAGCAGTACTTC
TRBJ1-1 | - | TRBV10-2 | - | CASSYTFYRAPFMNTEAFF | TGCGCCAGCAGCTACACCTTCTACAGGGCGCCCTTTATGAACACTGAAGCTTTCTTT
TRBJ2-7 | - | TRBV10-3 | TRBD2 | CAISPRGDSYEQYF | TGTGCCATCAGTCCTCGGGGGGACTCCTACGAGCAGTACTTC
TRBJ2-1 | - | TRBV6-1 | - | CASLTRGRYNEQFF | TGTGCCAGTCTGACCCGGGGAAGATACAATGAGCAGTTCTTC
TRBJ2-4 | - | TRBV7-2 | - | CASSLEAGAKSIQYF | TGTGCCAGCAGCTTAGAGGCAGGGGCCAAAAGCATTCAGTACTTC
TRBJ2-3 | once | TRBV5-1 | TRBD2 | CASSFSGGAADTQYF | TGCGCCAGCAGCTTTAGCGGGGGGGCCGCAGATACGCAGTATTTT
TRBJ2-7 | - | TRBV9 | TRBD1 | CASSVATGGTLGEQYF | TGTGCCAGCAGCGTAGCAACAGGGGGCACCCTTGGCGAGCAGTACTTC
TRBJ2-3 | once | TRBV7-9 | - | CARGGADTDTQYF | TGTGCCAGGGGGGGAGCGGATACAGATACGCAGTATTTT
TRBJ1-1 | - | TRBV19 | TRBD1 | CASRTGVITEAFF | TGTGCCAGCAGGACAGGGGTAATAACTGAAGCTTTCTTT
TRBJ2-7 | - | TRBV28 | TRBD1 | CASSSGTGGYEQYF | TGTGCCAGCAGCTCAGGGACAGGGGGGTACGAGCAGTACTTC
TRBJ1-2 | - | TRBV2 | TRBD1 | CASSGQGANYGYTF | TGTGCCAGCAGTGGACAGGGAGCTAACTATGGCTACACCTTC
TRBJ1-4 | - | TRBV19 | - | CASRDGSNEKLFF | TGTGCCAGTAGGGACGGATCTAATGAAAAACTGTTTTTT
TRBJ2-5 | - | TRBV11-2 | TRBD2 | CASSLDRGTREETQYF | TGTGCCAGCAGCTTAGATAGAGGGACTAGGGAAGAGACCCAGTACTTC
TRBJ2-3 | few | TRBV2 | - | CASTVGQKLPDTQYF | TGTGCCAGCACGGTGGGGCAGAAGTTGCCAGATACGCAGTATTTT
TRBJ2-1 | - | TRBV7-9 | - | CASSLANEQFF | TGTGCCAGCAGCTTGGCAAATGAGCAGTTCTTC
TRBJ1-3 | - | TRBV5-1 | TRBD1 | CASSQAGGSGNTIYF | TGCGCCAGCAGCCAGGCAGGGGGCTCTGGAAACACCATATATTTT
TRBJ1-2 | - | TRBV7-9 | - | CASSLSLGNANYGYTF | TGTGCCAGCAGCTTATCTTTGGGGAATGCTAACTATGGCTACACCTTC
TRBJ1-5 | - | TRBV6-5 | - | CATVWRGEGNQPQHF | TGTGCCACCGTTTGGCGGGGGGAAGGCAATCAGCCCCAGCATTTT
TRBJ2-1 | - | TRBV6-1 | - | CASSEGGLPEQFF | TGTGCCAGCAGTGAAGGGGGACTCCCTGAGCAGTTCTTC
TRBJ1-2 | - | TRBV11-3 | - | CASSLGLNYGYTF | TGTGCCAGCAGCTTAGGGTTGAACTATGGCTACACCTTC
TRBJ2-1 | few | TRBV14 | - | CASSQAVQGNEQFF | TGTGCCAGCAGCCAAGCTGTACAGGGTAATGAGCAGTTCTTC
TRBJ1-1 | once | TRBV9 | - | CASSRTGMNTEAFF | TGTGCCAGCAGCCGCACCGGAATGAACACTGAAGCTTTCTTT
TRBJ2-7 | few | TRBV28 | TRBD1 | CASSPLPGTGSYEQYF | TGTGCCAGCAGTCCTCTCCCCGGGACAGGGAGCTACGAGCAGTACTTC
TRBJ2-3 | - | TRBV6-5 | - | CASSYQPTTTDTQYF | TGTGCCAGCAGTTACCAACCGACTACCACAGATACGCAGTATTTT
TRBJ1-2 | - | TRBV28 | - | CASSLHPYGYTF | TGTGCCAGCAGTCTCCATCCCTATGGCTACACCTTC
TRBJ1-3 | - | TRBV6-6 | - | CASLSFGGYAGNTIYF | TGTGCCAGCCTTTCCTTCGGGGGCTATGCTGGAAACACCATATATTTT
TRBJ1-1 | - | TRBV6-1 | - | CASSGYEGSMNTEAFF | TGTGCCAGCAGTGGATATGAGGGCTCCATGAACACTGAAGCCTTCTTT
TRBJ2-2 | - | TRBV11-2 | - | CASSAGVFATGELFF | TGTGCCAGCAGCGCCGGGGTCTTTGCTACCGGGGAGCTGTTTTTT
TRBJ1-1 | - | TRBV7-2 | - | CASRLGSGGEAFF | TGTGCCAGCAGACTCGGCAGTGGCGGAGAAGCTTTCTTT
TRBJ1-3 | medium-sized | TRBV6-1 | - | CASSETFSGFGNTIYF | TGTGCCAGCAGTGAGACATTTTCGGGATTTGGAAACACCATATATTTT
TRBJ2-7 | - | TRBV2 | - | CASSFYEQYF | TGTGCCAGCAGTTTCTACGAGCAGTACTTC
TRBJ2-2 | once | TRBV7-2 | TRBD2 | CASSSRASGGHSNGELFF | TGTGCCAGCAGCTCCCGGGCTAGCGGGGGGCACTCGAACGGGGAGCTGTTTTTT
TRBJ1-2 | - | TRBV19 | - | CASSIEGGYTF | TGTGCCAGTAGTATAGAAGGTGGCTACACCTTC
TRBJ2-6 | - | TRBV5-6 | - | CASSLGGAGANVLTF | TGTGCCAGCAGCTTGGGGGGGGCTGGGGCCAACGTCCTGACTTTC
TRBJ2-5 | - | TRBV7-6 | - | CASSLASVGKTQYF | TGTGCCAGCAGCTTAGCGAGTGTCGGAAAGACCCAGTACTTC
TRBJ2-2 | few | TRBV7-7 | TRBD1 | CASSPGTGFNTGELFF | TGTGCCAGCAGCCCAGGGACAGGGTTTAACACCGGGGAGCTGTTTTTT
TRBJ1-1 | - | TRBV6-5 | TRBD1 | CASRTGAGEAFF | TGTGCCAGCAGGACAGGGGCAGGTGAAGCTTTCTTT
TRBJ1-1 | - | TRBV6-1 | TRBD1 | CASSRQGWDTEAFF | TGTGCCAGCAGCAGACAGGGCTGGGACACTGAAGCTTTCTTT
TRBJ2-2 | once | TRBV5-6 | - | CASSHYSDINTGELFF | TGTGCCAGCAGCCATTATTCGGACATAAACACCGGGGAGCTGTTTTTT
TRBJ1-1 | - | TRBV4-2 | - | CASSHLTGTWEAFF | TGTGCCAGCAGCCACCTGACCGGGACATGGGAAGCTTTCTTT
TRBJ2-1 | - | TRBV28 | - | CASSLKQPDEQFF | TGTGCCAGCAGTTTAAAGCAGCCCGATGAGCAGTTCTTC